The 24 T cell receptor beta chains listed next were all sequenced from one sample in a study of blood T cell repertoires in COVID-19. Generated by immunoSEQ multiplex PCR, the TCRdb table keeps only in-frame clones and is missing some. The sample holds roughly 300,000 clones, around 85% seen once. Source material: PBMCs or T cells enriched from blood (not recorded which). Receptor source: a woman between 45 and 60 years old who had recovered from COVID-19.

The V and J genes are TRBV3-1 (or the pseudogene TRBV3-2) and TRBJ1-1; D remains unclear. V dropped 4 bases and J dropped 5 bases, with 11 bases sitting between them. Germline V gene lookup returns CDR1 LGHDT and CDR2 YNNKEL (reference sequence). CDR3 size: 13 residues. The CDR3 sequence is CASSPQRGTEAFF. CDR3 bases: TGTGCCAGCAGCCCACAAAGAGGGACTGAAGCTTTCTTT.

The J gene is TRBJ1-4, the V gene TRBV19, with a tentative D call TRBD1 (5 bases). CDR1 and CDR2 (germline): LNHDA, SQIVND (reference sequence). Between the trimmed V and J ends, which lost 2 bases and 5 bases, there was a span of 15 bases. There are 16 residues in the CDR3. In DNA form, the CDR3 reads TGTGCCAGTAGTATAACGCAGGGCGTCCTCAATGAAAAACTGTTTTTT. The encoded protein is CASSITQGVLNEKLFF.

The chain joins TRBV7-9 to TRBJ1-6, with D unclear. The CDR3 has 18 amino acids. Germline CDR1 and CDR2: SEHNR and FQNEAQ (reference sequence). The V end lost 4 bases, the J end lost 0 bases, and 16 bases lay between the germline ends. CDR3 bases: TGTGCCAGCAGCTCACCACCCGGCGGTCCCTCCTATAATTCACCCCTCCACTTT. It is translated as CASSSPPGGPSYNSPLHF.

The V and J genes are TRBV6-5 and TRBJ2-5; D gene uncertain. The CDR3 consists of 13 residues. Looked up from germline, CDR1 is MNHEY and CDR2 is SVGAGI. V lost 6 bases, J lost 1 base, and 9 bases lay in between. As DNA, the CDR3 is TGTGCCAGCAGCCGCGGTTTCCAAGAGACCCAGTACTTC. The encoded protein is CASSRGFQETQYF.

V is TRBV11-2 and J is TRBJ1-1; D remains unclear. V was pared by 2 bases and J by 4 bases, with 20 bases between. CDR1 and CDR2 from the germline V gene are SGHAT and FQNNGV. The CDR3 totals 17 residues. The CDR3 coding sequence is TGTGCCAGCAGCTTATACAGAGGGTCAGGAGGAGGCACTGAAGCTTTCTTT. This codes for CASSLYRGSGGGTEAFF.

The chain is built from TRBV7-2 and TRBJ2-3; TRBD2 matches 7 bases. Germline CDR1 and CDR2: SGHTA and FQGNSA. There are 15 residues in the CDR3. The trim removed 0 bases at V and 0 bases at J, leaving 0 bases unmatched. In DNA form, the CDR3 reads TGTGCCAGCAGCTTAGCGGGAGGGAGCACAGATACGCAGTATTTT. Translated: CASSLAGGSTDTQYF.

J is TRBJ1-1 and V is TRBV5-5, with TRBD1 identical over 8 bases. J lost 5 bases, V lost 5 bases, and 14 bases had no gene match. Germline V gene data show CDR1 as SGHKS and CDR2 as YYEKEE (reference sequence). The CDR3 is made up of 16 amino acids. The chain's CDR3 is CASSFGAQGAWTEAFF. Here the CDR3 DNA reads TGTGCCAGCAGTTTTGGGGCGCAGGGGGCATGGACTGAAGCTTTCTTT.

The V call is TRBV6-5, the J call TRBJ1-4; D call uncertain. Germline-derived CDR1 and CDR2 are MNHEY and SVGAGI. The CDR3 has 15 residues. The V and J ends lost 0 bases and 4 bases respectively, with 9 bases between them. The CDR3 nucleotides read TGTGCCAGCAGTTACTCATCCAGGAATAATGAAAAACTGTTTTTT. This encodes CASSYSSRNNEKLFF.

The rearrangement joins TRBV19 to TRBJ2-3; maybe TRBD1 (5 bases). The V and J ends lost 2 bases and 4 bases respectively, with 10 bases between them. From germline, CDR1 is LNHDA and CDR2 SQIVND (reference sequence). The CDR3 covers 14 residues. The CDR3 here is CASSISQGSDTQYF. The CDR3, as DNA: TGTGCCAGTAGTATATCGCAGGGTTCAGATACGCAGTATTTT.

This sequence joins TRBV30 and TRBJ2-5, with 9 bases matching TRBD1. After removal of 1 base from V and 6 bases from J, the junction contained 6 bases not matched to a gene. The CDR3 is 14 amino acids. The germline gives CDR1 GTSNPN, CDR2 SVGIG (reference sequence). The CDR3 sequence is CAWSARTGVKTQYF. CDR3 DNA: TGTGCCTGGAGTGCCCGGACAGGGGTAAAGACCCAGTACTTC.

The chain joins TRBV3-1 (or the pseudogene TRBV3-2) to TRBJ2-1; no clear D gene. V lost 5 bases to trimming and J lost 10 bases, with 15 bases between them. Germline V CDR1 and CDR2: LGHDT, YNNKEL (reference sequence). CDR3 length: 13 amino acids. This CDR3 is CASSALLAVEQFF. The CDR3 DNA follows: TGTGCCAGCAGCGCTCTCTTGGCGGTCGAGCAGTTCTTC.

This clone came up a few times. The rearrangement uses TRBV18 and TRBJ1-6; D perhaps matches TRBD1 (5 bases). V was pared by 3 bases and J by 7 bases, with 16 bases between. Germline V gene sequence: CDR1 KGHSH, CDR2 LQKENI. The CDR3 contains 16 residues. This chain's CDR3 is CASSPLSDSPNSPLHF. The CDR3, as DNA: TGTGCCAGCTCACCTCTATCCGACAGCCCCAATTCACCCCTCCACTTT.

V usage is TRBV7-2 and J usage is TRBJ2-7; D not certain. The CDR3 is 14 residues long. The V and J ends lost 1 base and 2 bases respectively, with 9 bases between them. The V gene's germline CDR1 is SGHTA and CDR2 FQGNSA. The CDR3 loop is CASSLELITYEQYF. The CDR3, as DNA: TGTGCCAGCAGCTTAGAACTGATTACCTACGAGCAGTACTTC.

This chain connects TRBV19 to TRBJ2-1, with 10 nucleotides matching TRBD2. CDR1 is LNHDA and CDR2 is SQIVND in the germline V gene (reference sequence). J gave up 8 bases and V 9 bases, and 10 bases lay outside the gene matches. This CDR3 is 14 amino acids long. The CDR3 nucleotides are TGTGCCAGCACCATCGCTAGCGGGAGCTATGAGCAGTTCTTC. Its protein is CASTIASGSYEQFF.

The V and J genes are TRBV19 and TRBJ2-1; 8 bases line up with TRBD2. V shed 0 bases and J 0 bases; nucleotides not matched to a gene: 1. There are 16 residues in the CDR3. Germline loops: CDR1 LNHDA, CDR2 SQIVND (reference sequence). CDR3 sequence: CASSIDSGGSYNEQFF. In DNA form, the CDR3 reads TGTGCCAGTAGTATAGACAGCGGGGGCTCCTACAATGAGCAGTTCTTC.

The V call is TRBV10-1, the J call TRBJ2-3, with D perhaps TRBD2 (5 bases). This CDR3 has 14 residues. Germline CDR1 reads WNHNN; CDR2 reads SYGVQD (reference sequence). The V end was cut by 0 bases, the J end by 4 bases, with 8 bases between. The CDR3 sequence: CASSESTGADTQYF. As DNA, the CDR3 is TGCGCCAGCAGTGAGTCGACCGGGGCAGATACGCAGTATTTT.

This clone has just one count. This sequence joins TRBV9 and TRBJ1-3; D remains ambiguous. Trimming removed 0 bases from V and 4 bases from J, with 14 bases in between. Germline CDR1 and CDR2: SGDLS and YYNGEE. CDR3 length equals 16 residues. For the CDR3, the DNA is TGTGCCAGCAGCGTAGCCCCCCGTGCGAGCGGAAACACCATATATTTT. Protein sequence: CASSVAPRASGNTIYF.

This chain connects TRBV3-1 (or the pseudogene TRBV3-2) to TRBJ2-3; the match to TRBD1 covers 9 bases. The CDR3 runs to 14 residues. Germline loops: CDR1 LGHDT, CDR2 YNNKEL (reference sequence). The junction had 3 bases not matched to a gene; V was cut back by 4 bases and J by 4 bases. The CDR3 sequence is CASSPTGGPDTQYF. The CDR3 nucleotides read TGTGCCAGCAGCCCCACAGGGGGCCCAGATACGCAGTATTTT.

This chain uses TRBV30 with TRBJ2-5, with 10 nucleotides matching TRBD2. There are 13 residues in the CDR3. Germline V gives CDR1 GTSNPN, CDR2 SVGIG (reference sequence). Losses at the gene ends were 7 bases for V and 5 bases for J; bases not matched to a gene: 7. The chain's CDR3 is CAFSGTSAETQYF. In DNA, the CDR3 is TGTGCCTTCTCCGGGACTAGCGCGGAGACCCAGTACTTC.

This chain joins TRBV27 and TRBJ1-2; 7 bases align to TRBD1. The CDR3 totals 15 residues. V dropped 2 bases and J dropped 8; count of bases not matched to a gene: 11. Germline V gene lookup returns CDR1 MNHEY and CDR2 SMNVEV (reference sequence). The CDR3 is CASSLGGQWAWGYTF. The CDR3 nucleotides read TGTGCCAGCAGTTTAGGGGGACAGTGGGCTTGGGGCTACACCTTC.

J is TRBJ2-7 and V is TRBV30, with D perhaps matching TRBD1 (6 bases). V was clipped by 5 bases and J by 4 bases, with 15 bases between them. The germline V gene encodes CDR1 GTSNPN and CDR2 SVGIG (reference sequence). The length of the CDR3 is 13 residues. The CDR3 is CAWWPGVAYEQYF. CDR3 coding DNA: TGTGCCTGGTGGCCAGGGGTGGCTTACGAGCAGTACTTC.

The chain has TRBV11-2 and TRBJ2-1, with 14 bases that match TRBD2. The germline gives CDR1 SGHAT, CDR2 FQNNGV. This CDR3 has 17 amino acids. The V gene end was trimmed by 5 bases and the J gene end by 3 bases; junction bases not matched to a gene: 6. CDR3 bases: TGTGCCAGCAGCCTGACTAGCGGGAGGGCTGACTACAATGAGCAGTTCTTC. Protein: CASSLTSGRADYNEQFF.

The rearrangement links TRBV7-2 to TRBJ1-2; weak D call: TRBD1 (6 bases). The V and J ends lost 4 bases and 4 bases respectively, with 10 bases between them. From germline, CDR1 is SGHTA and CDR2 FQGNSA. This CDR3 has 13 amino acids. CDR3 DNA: TGTGCCAGCAGCTCTTGGGACACCTATGGCTACACCTTC. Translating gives CASSSWDTYGYTF.

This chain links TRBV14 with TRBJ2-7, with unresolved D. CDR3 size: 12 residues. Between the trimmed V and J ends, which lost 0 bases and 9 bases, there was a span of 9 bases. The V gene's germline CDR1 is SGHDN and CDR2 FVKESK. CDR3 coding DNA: TGTGCCAGCAGCCAAGATAGCCCTCTGCAGTACTTC. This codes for CASSQDSPLQYF.